This entry lists 26 T cell receptor beta chains sequenced from one sample in a study of regulatory T cells in long-lasting Graves disease. Time point described: persistent/refractory GD, antithyroid drugs over 5 years with positive TRAb. Construction of the TCR library relied on RNA isolated from PBMCs. Building the TCR beta libraries relied on iRepertoire HTBI primers, and CDR3 regions underwent Arm-PCR. MiXCR, applied by TCRdb to the multiplex PCR reads, yields one record per CDR3 protein. The sample has around 460,000 distinct CDR3 sequences; roughly 21% are singletons. This sample comprised peripheral blood mononuclear cells (PBMCs), obtained when the disease was refractory, from a patient treated with antithyroid drugs. The source of these receptors is a female donor with Graves disease.

Concerning this clonotype: Germline is not matched at one junction end, which may reflect a read error. The CDR3: CAGSVDEGNTIYF. The CDR3 DNA sequence: TGTGCCGGCAGCGTAGATGAGGGGAACACCATATATTTT. V is TRBV9 and J is TRBJ1-3; TRBD1 might be the D (5 bases). The CDR3 has 13 amino acids. Germline V gives CDR1 SGDLS, CDR2 YYNGEE.

J is TRBJ2-2 and V is TRBV20-1; 11 bases agree with TRBD2. CDR1 is DFQATT and CDR2 is SNEGSKA in the germline V gene (reference sequence). V was clipped by 6 bases and J by 2 bases; unmatched bases: 5. The CDR3 contains 15 residues. The CDR3 loop is CSAPTSGDNTGELFF. The CDR3, as DNA: TGCAGTGCCCCGACTAGCGGGGATAACACCGGGGAGCTGTTTTTT.

This clonotype was seen at least ten times. This chain joins TRBV7-8 and TRBJ1-1; maybe TRBD1 (5 bases). CDR3 length: 14 residues. Germline lookup yields CDR1 SGHVS and CDR2 FQNEAQ. Trimming removed 3 bases at V and 1 base at J, with 9 bases between. The DNA for the CDR3 is TGTGCCAGCAGCTTGTGGGACTGGAACACTGAAGCTTTCTTT. This encodes CASSLWDWNTEAFF.

The chain combines TRBV19 with TRBJ2-7; the D is unclear. The CDR3 is made up of 14 amino acids. Germline lookup yields CDR1 LNHDA and CDR2 SQIVND (reference sequence). V was pared by 1 base and J by 0 bases, with 7 bases between. The CDR3, as DNA: TGTGCCAGTAGTATAGGTACTGACTCCTACGAGCAGTACTTC. It is translated as CASSIGTDSYEQYF. Looking up the rest from reference TRBV19 and TRBJ2-7 gives the full variable domain: DGGITQSPKYLFRKEGQNVTLSCEQNLNHDAMYWYRQDPGQGLRLIYYSQIVNDFQKGDIAEGYSVSREKKESFPLTVTSAQKNPTAFYLCASSIGTDSYEQYFGPGTRLTVT.

The chain is built from TRBV24-1 and TRBJ2-2, with no clear D. This CDR3 has 13 residues. V was cut by 9 bases and J by 0 bases, with 7 bases left in between. CDR1 is KGHDR, CDR2 SFDVKD, per germline. CDR3 coding DNA: TGTGCCACCCGAGACGCGAACACCGGGGAGCTGTTTTTT. The encoded protein is CATRDANTGELFF.

There are many counts of this clonotype. The junction departs from germline at one end; a sequencing error may be responsible. The rearrangement links TRBV28 to TRBJ2-2; 8 bases line up with TRBD2. In germline, CDR1 is MDHEN, CDR2 SYDVKM. The CDR3 runs 18 residues. The CDR3: CASSFSRGGPHNSGELFF. In DNA, the CDR3 is TGTGCCAGCAGTTTCTCCCGGGGGGGCCCACACAACAGCGGGGAGCTGTTTTTT.

This clonotype was picked up a small number of times. The V call is TRBV2, the J call TRBJ2-3, with TRBD2 matching over 7 bases. The trim removed 9 bases at V and 2 bases at J, leaving 11 bases unmatched. Germline lookup yields CDR1 SNHLY and CDR2 FYNNEI. The CDR3 sequence is 15 residues long. The CDR3 spells CARGGSGRNTDTQYF. CDR3 sequence (DNA): TGTGCCAGGGGGGGGAGCGGGCGAAACACAGATACGCAGTATTTT.

This clonotype was counted only a few times. The rearrangement links TRBV6-1 to TRBJ2-1, with D possibly matching TRBD1 (7 bases). CDR3 length equals 17 residues. Germline CDR1 MNHNS, CDR2 SASEGT. Trimming stripped 4 bases from V and 2 bases from J, with 18 bases between. The CDR3 spells CASSGVGGGGAYNEQFF. The CDR3 region has the DNA TGTGCCAGCAGTGGGGTGGGCGGAGGGGGCGCCTACAATGAGCAGTTCTTC.

The CDR3 here is CASSYHAVGVPYEQYF. In DNA form, the CDR3 reads TGTGCCAGCAGTTACCACGCTGTGGGGGTCCCCTACGAGCAGTACTTC. The chain links TRBV6-2 or TRBV6-3 to TRBJ2-7; D may match TRBD1 or TRBD2 (5 bases each). The V end was cut by 2 bases, the J end by 2 bases, with 16 bases between. The CDR3 length is 16 residues. Germline V gene sequence: CDR1 MNHEY, CDR2 SVGEGT.

This clonotype came up once. The chain has TRBV7-2 and TRBJ2-3, with 16 bases matching TRBD2. The germline gives CDR1 SGHTA, CDR2 FQGNSA. The trim removed 5 bases at V and 6 bases at J, leaving 5 bases unmatched. The CDR3 sequence is 16 residues long. For the CDR3, the DNA is TGTGCCAGCAGCCTCGGGACTAGCGGGAGGGGCGATACGCAGTATTTT. Encoded protein: CASSLGTSGRGDTQYF. The full variable domain, with the rest looked up from reference TRBV7-2 and TRBJ2-3, is GAGVSQSPSNKVTEKGKDVELRCDPISGHTALYWYRQSLGQGLEFLIYFQGNSAPDKSGLPSDRFSAERTGGSVSTLTIQRTQQEDSAVYLCASSLGTSGRGDTQYFGPGTRLTVL.

This clonotype appeared a few times. The chain employs TRBV19 and TRBJ1-4; the D is unclear. This CDR3 has 16 amino acids. V lost 3 bases, J lost 6 bases, and 17 bases lay in between. Germline-derived CDR1 and CDR2 are LNHDA and SQIVND (reference sequence). CDR3 region: CASSIFARSGDEKLFF. The CDR3 coding sequence is TGTGCCAGTAGTATTTTCGCCCGGTCTGGGGATGAAAAACTGTTTTTT. Full variable domain (rest looked up from reference TRBV19 and TRBJ1-4): DGGITQSPKYLFRKEGQNVTLSCEQNLNHDAMYWYRQDPGQGLRLIYYSQIVNDFQKGDIAEGYSVSREKKESFPLTVTSAQKNPTAFYLCASSIFARSGDEKLFFGSGTQLSVL.

V usage is TRBV27 and J usage is TRBJ2-7; 7 bases match TRBD1. The germline V gene encodes CDR1 MNHEY and CDR2 SMNVEV (reference sequence). V trimming: 6 bases; J trimming: 0 bases; junction bases outside the gene matches: 2. The CDR3 is 13 residues long. CDR3 sequence reads: CASRDRHSYEQYF. The CDR3 DNA reads TGTGCCAGCAGGGACAGGCACTCCTACGAGCAGTACTTC.

The V gene is TRBV7-9, the J gene TRBJ1-2, with D possibly matching TRBD1 (5 bases). This CDR3 contains 15 residues. Trimming removed 1 base at V and 1 base at J, with 10 bases between. The germline V gene has CDR1 SEHNR and CDR2 FQNEAQ (reference sequence). This chain's CDR3 is CASSLVQGHNYGYTF. The CDR3 DNA is TGTGCCAGCAGCTTAGTGCAGGGCCATAACTATGGCTACACCTTC.

This clonotype was seen more than once but under ten times. V and J are TRBV19 and TRBJ1-2; a possible D gene is TRBD1 (5 bases). The CDR3 spans 14 residues. Trimming removed 5 bases from V and 2 bases from J, with 12 bases in between. Germline V gene data show CDR1 as LNHDA and CDR2 as SQIVND (reference sequence). CDR3 coding DNA: TGTGCCAGTAGTGCCGGGGGTGTCAACTATGGCTACACCTTC. Protein sequence: CASSAGGVNYGYTF.

This clonotype was observed at least ten times. This chain connects TRBV7-3 to TRBJ1-2; D unresolved. Germline CDR1 is SGHTA and CDR2 is FQGTGA. The CDR3 covers 13 residues. V lost 2 bases, J lost 1 base, and 5 bases lay in between. CDR3 sequence reads: CASSLSDNYGYTF. Here the CDR3 DNA reads TGTGCCAGCAGCTTATCTGATAACTATGGCTACACCTTC.

This clonotype was seen at least ten times. The J gene is TRBJ1-2, the V gene TRBV28; D not certain. With 6 bases removed from V and 4 bases from J, the gap between germline ends came to 12 bases. Per the germline V gene, CDR1 is MDHEN and CDR2 is SYDVKM. The CDR3 extends over 13 amino acids. CDR3 nucleotides: TGTGCCAGCAGAGGACGGTCTACCTATGGCTACACCTTC. It translates to CASRGRSTYGYTF.

This clonotype was picked up many times. The chain is built from TRBV2 and TRBJ1-1; possibly TRBD1 for D (6 bases). The ends were cut back, 5 bases at V and 0 bases at J, with 13 bases in the middle. The CDR3 has 15 residues. CDR1 and CDR2 (germline): SNHLY, FYNNEI. In DNA, the CDR3 is TGTGCCAGCAGTTTTCGGACAGTTATGAACACTGAAGCTTTCTTT. This encodes CASSFRTVMNTEAFF.

This clonotype was seen at least ten times. The V gene is TRBV28, the J gene TRBJ1-6; 7 nucleotides line up with TRBD1. Germline V gene lookup returns CDR1 MDHEN and CDR2 SYDVKM. The CDR3 has 16 amino acids. J was trimmed by 5 bases and V by 6 bases; bases with no gene match: 10. CDR3 sequence: CASRTPGQWNNSPLHF. CDR3 sequence (DNA): TGTGCCAGCAGAACTCCGGGACAGTGGAATAATTCACCCCTCCACTTT.

V and J are TRBV29-1 and TRBJ2-7; weak D call: TRBD1 (6 bases). The CDR3 consists of 11 residues. Germline V lookup: CDR1 SQVTM, CDR2 ANQGSEA. Trimming shortened V by 4 bases and J by 6 bases, and 10 bases separated the two germline ends. CDR3 sequence: CSVAAGVEQYF. In nucleotides, the CDR3 is TGCAGCGTTGCGGCAGGGGTCGAGCAGTACTTC.

The chain recombines TRBV6-9 with TRBJ1-6; D not certain. V was clipped by 3 bases and J by 5 bases, with 8 bases between them. Per the germline V gene, CDR1 is MNHGY and CDR2 is SVAAGI. The CDR3 has 14 amino acids. The CDR3 DNA sequence: TGTGCCAGCAGTTACGTACGGGATAATTCACCCCTCCACTTT. This codes for CASSYVRDNSPLHF.

In this sample, this clonotype turned up many times. The chain has TRBV11-2 and TRBJ2-7, with D unclear. Germline-derived CDR1 and CDR2 are SGHAT and FQNNGV. V gave up 3 bases and J gave up 7 bases, with 13 bases separating them. This CDR3 spans 13 amino acids. The CDR3 reads CASSLTVEKEQYF. The CDR3 DNA is TGTGCCAGCAGCTTGACGGTAGAGAAGGAGCAGTACTTC.

This clonotype came up many times. V and J are TRBV6-1 and TRBJ2-7; 8 positions match TRBD2. With V trimmed by 10 bases and J by 0 bases, 14 bases remained unmatched. Germline CDR1 reads MNHNS; CDR2 reads SASEGT. This CDR3 region has 16 residues. The CDR3 DNA reads as TGTGCCACACTCCCACGACCCGGGACTAGCTCCTACGAGCAGTACTTC. Protein: CATLPRPGTSSYEQYF.

V gene TRBV20-1 combines with J gene TRBJ1-5; D is perhaps TRBD1 (5 bases). CDR3 size: 16 residues. Looked up from germline, CDR1 is DFQATT and CDR2 is SNEGSKA (reference sequence). With 2 bases removed from V and 4 bases from J, the gap between germline ends came to 18 bases. CDR3 DNA: TGCAGTGCTAGACCCTCAGGGACCCTGATAAATCAGCCCCAGCATTTT. It translates to CSARPSGTLINQPQHF.

This clonotype was seen repeatedly, ten times or more. V and J are TRBV28 and TRBJ1-5; D is ambiguous. This CDR3 has 16 residues. Looked up from germline, CDR1 is MDHEN and CDR2 is SYDVKM. Trimming shortened V by 5 bases and J by 2 bases, and 16 bases separated the two germline ends. The CDR3, as DNA: TGTGCCAGCAGTCCCACGGACCTCACGGGCAATCAGCCCCAGCATTTT. This translates into CASSPTDLTGNQPQHF.

This chain uses TRBV5-1 with TRBJ2-6; perhaps TRBD1 as D (6 bases). CDR3 length: 15 residues. The germline gives CDR1 SGHRS, CDR2 YFSETQ. V shed 9 bases and J shed 2 bases, with 15 bases lying between them. CDR3 amino acids: CATQNRETGANVLTF. The CDR3 bases are TGCGCCACCCAAAACAGGGAAACTGGGGCCAACGTCCTGACTTTC.

This sequence joins TRBV11-2 and TRBJ2-1, with 9 bases fitting TRBD2. Germline V gene lookup returns CDR1 SGHAT and CDR2 FQNNGV. Trimming took 9 bases from V and 2 from J; bases not matched to a gene: 8. The CDR3 extends over 15 amino acids. CDR3 nucleotide sequence: TGTGCCAGTGGCCAGTTAGCGGGGGCCTACAATGAGCAGTTCTTC. Translating it yields CASGQLAGAYNEQFF.